These 22 T cell receptor beta chains were all obtained from the same sample, sequenced in a study of T cell repertoires in cytomegalovirus infection. Which antigens these TCRs recognize remains unknown. MiXCR, applied by TCRdb to the reads, yields one record per CDR3 protein. The profile shows roughly 120,000 distinct CDR3 sequences, 30% of them singletons. The sample here was CD8+ T cells from cultured PBMCs, taken from culture after CMV antigen stimulation. Receptors were obtained from a human donor in good health (CMV status not recorded). Some clones in this sample may be carry-over from other donors' samples.

This clonotype was detected ten times or more. The chain is built from TRBV7-6 and TRBJ1-1; weak D call: TRBD1 (6 bases). CDR1 is SGHVS, CDR2 FNYEAQ, per germline. Trimming stripped 1 base from V and 1 base from J, with 10 bases between. The CDR3 is 15 amino acids. In DNA, the CDR3 is TGTGCCAGCAGCTTAGGTAGCAGGGGGAACACTGAAGCTTTCTTT. It specifies CASSLGSRGNTEAFF.

This clonotype came up a few times. The J gene is TRBJ1-5, the V gene TRBV6-5; D unresolved. The CDR3 runs 10 residues. Trimming pared 8 bases from V and 7 bases from J, leaving 6 bases between. The germline V gene encodes CDR1 MNHEY and CDR2 SVGAGI. Written as DNA, the CDR3 is TGTGCCAGCCTCCGGCAGCCCCAGCATTTT. Its protein is CASLRQPQHF.

The V gene is TRBV29-1, the J gene TRBJ2-1, with TRBD2 matching over 9 bases. The germline gives CDR1 SQVTM, CDR2 ANQGSEA. V was pared by 7 bases and J by 10 bases, with 8 bases of the junction left unmatched. CDR3 length: 12 residues. The CDR3 spells CSEQAGGMEQFF. CDR3 nucleotides: TGCAGCGAACAAGCGGGGGGCATGGAGCAGTTCTTC.

In its sample, this clonotype was seen a few times. The CDR3 spells CASSERQGDNSPLHF. In DNA form, the CDR3 reads TGTGCCAGCAGTGAAAGGCAGGGTGATAATTCACCCCTCCACTTT. The rearrangement joins TRBV6-1 to TRBJ1-6, with D tentatively TRBD1 (5 bases). The V gene's germline CDR1 is MNHNS and CDR2 SASEGT. This CDR3 is 15 amino acids long. Trimming left V 2 bases short and J 5 bases short, with 10 bases between.

The rearrangement joins TRBV12-3 or TRBV12-4 to TRBJ1-3; tentative D call: TRBD1 (5 bases). V lost 5 bases to trimming and J lost 0 bases, with 23 bases between them. CDR3 size: 19 residues. The CDR3 loop reads CASSLDSVTLRGSGNTIYF. The CDR3 bases are TGTGCCAGCAGTCTCGATTCGGTGACTTTAAGGGGCTCTGGAAACACCATATATTTT.

The chain employs TRBV19 and TRBJ1-1; D is unresolved. The V and J ends lost 1 base and 3 bases respectively, with 6 bases between them. This CDR3 is built from 13 residues. Germline lookup yields CDR1 LNHDA and CDR2 SQIVND (reference sequence). The CDR3 sequence: CASSIVTDTEAFF. The CDR3 DNA sequence: TGTGCCAGTAGTATAGTGACGGACACTGAAGCTTTCTTT.

The chain uses TRBV24-1 and TRBJ2-6; the match to TRBD1 covers 8 bases. Germline-derived CDR1 and CDR2 are KGHDR and SFDVKD. With 4 bases clipped from V and 2 bases from J, the junction kept 0 bases outside the gene matches. The CDR3 runs 15 residues. In DNA, the CDR3 is TGTGCCACCAGTGAGACAGGGGCTGGGGCCAACGTCCTGACTTTC. Amino acid sequence: CATSETGAGANVLTF.

The chain joins TRBV5-5 to TRBJ1-3; the D is unclear. Germline CDR1 is SGHKS and CDR2 is YYEKEE (reference sequence). There are 15 residues in the CDR3. The germline V and J ends were trimmed by 1 base and 3 bases, with 11 bases remaining between them. Here the CDR3 DNA reads TGTGCCAGCAGCTTGCCGAGGGAGTATGGAAACACCATATATTTT. Its translation is CASSLPREYGNTIYF.

In its sample, this clonotype was seen a few times. The CDR3 protein is CATSKETDMNTEAFF. In DNA form, the CDR3 reads TGTGCCACCAGCAAGGAGACAGACATGAACACTGAAGCTTTCTTT. The chain recombines TRBV15 with TRBJ1-1; maybe TRBD1 (5 bases). The CDR3 extends over 15 amino acids. V lost 4 bases, J lost 0 bases, and 12 bases lay in between. The germline gives CDR1 LNHNV, CDR2 YYDKDF (reference sequence).

CDR3 sequence reads: CASSLFGPASSYNSPLHF. As DNA, the CDR3 is TGTGCCAGCAGTTTATTTGGGCCAGCGAGCTCCTATAATTCACCCCTCCACTTT. The chain uses TRBV27 and TRBJ1-6; no reliable D call. The V and J ends lost 1 base and 0 bases respectively, with 13 bases between them. This CDR3 is built from 18 residues. From germline, CDR1 is MNHEY and CDR2 SMNVEV (reference sequence).

This clonotype has just a few counts. The genes are TRBV19 and TRBJ2-1; D gene unclear. V shed 5 bases and J shed 5 bases, with 13 bases lying between them. Germline values: CDR1 LNHDA, CDR2 SQIVND (reference sequence). There are 14 residues in the CDR3. The CDR3 loop is CASSPRVKHNEQFF. The CDR3 DNA sequence: TGTGCCAGTAGTCCCCGGGTTAAACACAATGAGCAGTTCTTC.

This clonotype was detected only a few times. This chain joins TRBV6-5 and TRBJ2-1; 11 bases are shared with TRBD2. Losses at the gene ends were 2 bases for V and 8 bases for J; bases not matched to a gene: 11. The length of the CDR3 is 17 residues. The V gene's germline CDR1 is MNHEY and CDR2 SVGAGI. The CDR3 region is CASSYGLAGGGTDEQFF. The CDR3 region has the DNA TGTGCCAGCAGTTACGGCTTAGCGGGGGGGGGTACGGATGAGCAGTTCTTC.

This clonotype has more than one count but fewer than ten. The rearrangement links TRBV6-1 to TRBJ2-1; D remains unclear. The V and J ends lost 3 bases and 3 bases respectively, with 12 bases between them. The germline V gene encodes CDR1 MNHNS and CDR2 SASEGT. The CDR3 loop spans 15 amino acids. CDR3 in amino acids: CASSDFPGLYNEQFF. In DNA, the CDR3 is TGTGCCAGCAGTGACTTTCCCGGGCTCTACAATGAGCAGTTCTTC.

This clonotype has more than one count but fewer than ten. The chain uses TRBV2 and TRBJ2-7, with D possibly TRBD1 on 5 matching bases. Per germline, CDR1 SNHLY and CDR2 FYNNEI. Trimming pared 3 bases from V and 0 bases from J, leaving 9 bases between. CDR3 length: 14 residues. As DNA, the CDR3 is TGTGCCAGCAGTGATAGACAGCTCTCCTACGAGCAGTACTTC. Its translation is CASSDRQLSYEQYF.

V and J are TRBV7-6 and TRBJ1-1; 9 positions agree with TRBD1. This CDR3 region has 15 residues. The germline CDR1 and CDR2 sequences are SGHVS and FNYEAQ. The ends lost 1 base at V and 5 bases at J; junction bases unmatched: 5. As DNA, the CDR3 is TGTGCCAGCAGCTTAGTCCAGACAGGGGGAACTGAAGCTTTCTTT. This sequence encodes CASSLVQTGGTEAFF.

This sequence joins TRBV6-8 and TRBJ1-1, with D unresolved. Trimming took off 2 bases at V and 8 bases at J, with 12 bases between the two ends. Germline-derived CDR1 and CDR2 are MNHGY and SAAAGT. The CDR3 runs 13 residues. Here the CDR3 reads CASSYALRVEAFF. The CDR3 coding sequence is TGTGCCAGCAGTTACGCCCTTCGGGTCGAAGCTTTCTTT.

The genes are TRBV4-1 and TRBJ2-2, with TRBD2 identical over 11 bases. CDR1 and CDR2 from the germline V gene are MGHRA and YSYEKL. CDR3 length equals 20 residues. Losses at the gene ends were 4 bases for V and 3 bases for J; bases not matched to a gene: 16. The CDR3 nucleotides read TGCGCCAGCAGCCCCCTTGGGATTAGCGGGGGGGCTTTCGACACCGGGGAGCTGTTTTTT. This gives the protein CASSPLGISGGAFDTGELFF.

The chain links TRBV9 to TRBJ2-3; 7 nucleotides agree with TRBD1. The CDR3 loop spans 17 amino acids. Germline CDR1 is SGDLS and CDR2 is YYNGEE. After removal of 4 bases from V and 3 bases from J, the junction contained 14 bases not matched to a gene. The DNA of the CDR3 is TGTGCCAGCAGCCTGGGGGACAGCCTCATGAGAACAGATACGCAGTATTTT. This encodes CASSLGDSLMRTDTQYF.

This clonotype appeared a few times. This sequence joins TRBV7-9 and TRBJ2-1; 9 positions agree with TRBD2. CDR1 SEHNR and CDR2 FQNEAQ come from the germline V gene (reference sequence). The CDR3 contains 16 residues. With V trimmed by 5 bases and J by 8 bases, 13 bases remained unmatched. This CDR3 is CASSPAAGGVGYEQFF. DNA for the CDR3: TGTGCCAGCAGCCCTGCTGCGGGGGGGGTAGGTTATGAGCAGTTCTTC. Filled out from reference TRBV7-9 and TRBJ2-1, the complete variable domain reads DTGVSQNPRHKITKRGQNVTFRCDPISEHNRLYWYRQTLGQGPEFLTYFQNEAQLEKSRLLSDRFSAERPKGSFSTLEIQRTEQGDSAMYLCASSPAAGGVGYEQFFGPGTRLTVL.

The chain carries TRBV27 and TRBJ1-5, with D uncertain. Looked up from germline, CDR1 is MNHEY and CDR2 is SMNVEV (reference sequence). V lost 8 bases and J lost 5, with 19 bases in between. The CDR3 length is 15 residues. The CDR3 is CASAVSPGSDQPQHF. CDR3 nucleotide sequence: TGTGCCAGCGCAGTTTCCCCGGGATCCGATCAGCCCCAGCATTTT.

The V and J genes are TRBV18 and TRBJ2-3; D is perhaps TRBD1 (5 bases). Looked up from germline, CDR1 is KGHSH and CDR2 is LQKENI. The CDR3 spans 15 residues. V shed 4 bases and J shed 2 bases, with 13 bases lying between them. The CDR3, as DNA: TGTGCCAGCTCACGGACACCTGAAAACACAGATACGCAGTATTTT. This translates into CASSRTPENTDTQYF.

This rearrangement joins TRBV12-3 or TRBV12-4 to TRBJ2-7; either TRBD1 or TRBD2 may supply D (5 bases each). CDR3 length: 15 residues. Trimming cost V 3 bases and J 4 bases, with 16 bases left between them. This CDR3 reads CASSFRGTVEYEQYF. The CDR3 DNA reads TGTGCCAGCAGTTTTCGAGGGACGGTGGAATACGAGCAGTACTTC.